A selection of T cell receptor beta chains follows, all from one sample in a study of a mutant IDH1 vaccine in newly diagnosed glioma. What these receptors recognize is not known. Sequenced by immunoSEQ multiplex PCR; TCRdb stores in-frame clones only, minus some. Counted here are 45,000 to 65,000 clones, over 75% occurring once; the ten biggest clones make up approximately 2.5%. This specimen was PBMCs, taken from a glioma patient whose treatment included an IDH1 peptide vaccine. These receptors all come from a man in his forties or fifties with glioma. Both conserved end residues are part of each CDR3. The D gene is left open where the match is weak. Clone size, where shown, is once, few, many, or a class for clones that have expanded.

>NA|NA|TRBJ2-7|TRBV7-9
CASGTASPPYEQYF
TGTGCCAGCGGTACTGCTAGCCCTCCCTACGAGCAGTACTTC
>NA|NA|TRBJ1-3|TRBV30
CAWSEDHTFGNTIYF
TGTGCCTGGAGTGAGGACCATACGTTTGGAAACACCATATATTTT
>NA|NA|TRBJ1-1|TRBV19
CASSRLQDQRMAEAFF
TGTGCCAGTAGTCGGTTGCAGGACCAGAGGATGGCTGAAGCTTTCTTT
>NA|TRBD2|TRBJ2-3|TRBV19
CASSIVAGGLTDTQYF
TGTGCCAGTAGTATAGTAGCGGGGGGGCTTACAGATACGCAGTATTTT
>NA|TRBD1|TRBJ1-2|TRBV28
CASSQLPGQGQTYGYTF
TGTGCCAGCAGCCAATTACCGGGACAGGGGCAAACCTATGGCTACACCTTC
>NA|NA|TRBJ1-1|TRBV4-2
CASSQGLVNTGGAVGTEAFF
TGTGCCAGCAGCCAAGGTTTAGTCAATACGGGGGGCGCGGTGGGCACTGAAGCTTTCTTT
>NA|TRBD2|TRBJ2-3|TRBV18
CASSPAGGDPRRYF
TGTGCCAGCTCACCAGCCGGGGGGGACCCCCGGCGGTATTTT
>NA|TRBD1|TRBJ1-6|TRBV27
CASRQGGSPLHF
TGTGCCAGCCGACAGGGTGGTTCACCCCTCCACTTT
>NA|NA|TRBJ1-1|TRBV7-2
CASSPLGGNTEAFF
TGTGCCAGCAGCCCTCTCGGGGGGAACACTGAAGCTTTCTTT
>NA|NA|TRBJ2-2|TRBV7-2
CASSRSWVNTGELFF
TGTGCCAGCAGCCGAAGTTGGGTGAACACCGGGGAGCTGTTTTTT
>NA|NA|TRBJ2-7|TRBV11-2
CASSLGRTSYEQYF
TGTGCCAGCAGCTTAGGGCGGACCTCCTACGAGCAGTACTTC
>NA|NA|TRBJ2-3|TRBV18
CASSPQGPRYLDTQYF
TGTGCCAGCTCACCCCAGGGCCCGCGCTACTTAGATACGCAGTATTTT
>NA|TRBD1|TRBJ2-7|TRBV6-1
CASRGTAYEQYF
TGTGCCAGCAGGGGGACAGCCTACGAGCAGTACTTC
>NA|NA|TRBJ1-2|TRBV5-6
CASSLGGRANYGYTF
TGTGCCAGCAGCCTTGGGGGGAGAGCTAACTATGGCTACACCTTC
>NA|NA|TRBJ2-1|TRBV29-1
CSVPRWASYNEQFF
TGCAGCGTTCCCAGATGGGCCTCCTACAATGAGCAGTTCTTC
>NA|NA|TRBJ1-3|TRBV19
CASTAGRTGNTIYF
TGTGCCAGTACGGCAGGGAGGACTGGAAACACCATATATTTT
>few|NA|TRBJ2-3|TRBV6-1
CASSGTGLQDTQYF
TGTGCCAGCAGTGGAACAGGGCTCCAGGATACGCAGTATTTT
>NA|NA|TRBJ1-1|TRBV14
CASNKARGLNTEAFF
TGTGCCAGCAACAAGGCCAGGGGCTTGAACACTGAAGCTTTCTTT
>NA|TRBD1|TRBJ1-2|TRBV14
CASSPDRVKGYTF
TGTGCCAGCAGCCCGGACAGGGTCAAGGGCTACACCTTC
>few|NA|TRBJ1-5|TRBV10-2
CASTLAPNQPQHF
TGCGCCAGCACCCTCGCCCCCAATCAGCCCCAGCATTTT
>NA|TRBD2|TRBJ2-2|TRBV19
CASSWDAGLTAGELFF
TGTGCCAGTAGTTGGGACGCGGGACTAACGGCCGGGGAGCTGTTTTTT
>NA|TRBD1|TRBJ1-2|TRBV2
CASSERQGNYGYTF
TGTGCCAGCAGTGAACGACAGGGGAACTATGGCTACACCTTC
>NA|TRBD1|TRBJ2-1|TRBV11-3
CASSRSTGYNEQFF
TGTGCCAGCAGCCGATCGACAGGGTACAATGAGCAGTTCTTC
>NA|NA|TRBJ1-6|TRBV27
CASSFLGQSSSYNSPLHF
TGTGCCAGCAGTTTCTTGGGGCAATCAAGCTCCTATAATTCACCCCTCCACTTT
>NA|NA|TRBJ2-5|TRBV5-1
CASSRIREGGQETQYF
TGCGCCAGCAGCCGGATTAGGGAGGGGGGACAAGAGACCCAGTACTTC
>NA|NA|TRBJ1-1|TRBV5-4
CASSLASGAVATEAFF
TGTGCCAGCAGCTTGGCCTCAGGGGCCGTCGCGACTGAAGCTTTCTTT
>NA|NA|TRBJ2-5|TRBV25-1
CASTRQSGPQETQYF
TGTGCCAGTACCCGGCAGTCGGGGCCTCAGGAGACCCAGTACTTC
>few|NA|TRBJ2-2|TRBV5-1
CASSLRDAIANTGELFF
TGCGCCAGCAGCTTGCGAGACGCCATCGCGAACACCGGGGAGCTGTTTTTT
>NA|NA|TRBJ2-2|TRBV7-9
CASSLGDGARELFF
TGTGCCAGCAGCTTGGGGGACGGGGCACGGGAGCTGTTTTTT
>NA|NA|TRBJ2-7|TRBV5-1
CASSLETPMTSEYF
TGCGCCAGCAGCTTGGAGACTCCCATGACTAGTGAATACTTC
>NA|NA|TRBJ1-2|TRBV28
CASSLPEQGRHGYTF
TGTGCCAGCAGTTTACCGGAACAGGGTAGGCATGGCTACACCTTC
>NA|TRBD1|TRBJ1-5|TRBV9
CASSVVGEQGVSLSNQPQHF
TGTGCCAGCAGCGTAGTGGGTGAGCAGGGGGTATCACTAAGCAATCAGCCCCAGCATTTT
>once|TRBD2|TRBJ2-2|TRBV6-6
CASSVREAIHGGELFF
TGTGCCAGCAGTGTACGGGAGGCCATCCACGGCGGGGAGCTGTTTTTT
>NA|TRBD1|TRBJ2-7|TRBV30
CAGVGDRNYEQYF
TGTGCCGGAGTGGGGGACAGAAACTACGAGCAGTACTTC
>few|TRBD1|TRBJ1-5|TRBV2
CASRDRASNQPQHF
TGTGCCAGCAGAGACAGGGCTAGCAATCAGCCCCAGCATTTT
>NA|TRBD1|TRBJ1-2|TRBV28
CASCFENRGNYGYTF
TGTGCCAGTTGCTTTGAGAACAGGGGGAACTATGGCTACACCTTC
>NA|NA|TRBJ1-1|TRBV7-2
CASSPGAANTEAFF
TGTGCCAGCAGCCCCGGGGCAGCGAACACTGAAGCTTTCTTT
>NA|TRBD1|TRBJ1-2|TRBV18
CASSITSTGPYGYTF
TGTGCCAGCTCAATTACCTCGACAGGGCCCTATGGCTACACCTTC
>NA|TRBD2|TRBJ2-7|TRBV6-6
CATDKSGGPYEQYF
TGTGCCACGGACAAATCGGGGGGACCCTACGAGCAGTACTTC
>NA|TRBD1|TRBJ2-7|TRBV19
CASTQRTGSTYEQYF
TGTGCCAGTACTCAGCGGACAGGGAGCACCTACGAGCAGTACTTC
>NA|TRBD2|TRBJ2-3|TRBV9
CASSPAGGVADTQYF
TGTGCCAGCAGCCCAGCGGGAGGGGTTGCAGATACGCAGTATTTT
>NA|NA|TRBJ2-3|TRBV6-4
CASSDTSTDTQYF
TGTGCCAGCAGTGACACCAGCACAGATACGCAGTATTTT
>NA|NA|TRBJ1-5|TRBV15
CATSGNSYSNQPQHF
TGTGCCACCAGCGGAAATTCATATAGCAATCAGCCCCAGCATTTT
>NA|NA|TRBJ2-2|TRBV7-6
CASSLAWTRANTGELFF
TGTGCCAGCAGCTTAGCCTGGACCAGGGCGAACACCGGGGAGCTGTTTTTT
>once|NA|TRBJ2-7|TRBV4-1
CASSQWQGTYEQYF
TGCGCCAGCAGCCAATGGCAGGGTACCTACGAGCAGTACTTC
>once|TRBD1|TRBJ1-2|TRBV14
CASSQDSGTGLRGYTF
TGTGCCAGCAGCCAAGATAGTGGGACAGGGTTACGTGGCTACACCTTC
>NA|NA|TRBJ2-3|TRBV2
CASSESTDTQYF
TGTGCCAGCAGTGAGAGCACAGATACGCAGTATTTT
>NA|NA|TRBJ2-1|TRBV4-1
CASSQGPFTESYNEQFF
TGCGCCAGCAGCCAAGGACCCTTCACGGAAAGCTACAATGAGCAGTTCTTC